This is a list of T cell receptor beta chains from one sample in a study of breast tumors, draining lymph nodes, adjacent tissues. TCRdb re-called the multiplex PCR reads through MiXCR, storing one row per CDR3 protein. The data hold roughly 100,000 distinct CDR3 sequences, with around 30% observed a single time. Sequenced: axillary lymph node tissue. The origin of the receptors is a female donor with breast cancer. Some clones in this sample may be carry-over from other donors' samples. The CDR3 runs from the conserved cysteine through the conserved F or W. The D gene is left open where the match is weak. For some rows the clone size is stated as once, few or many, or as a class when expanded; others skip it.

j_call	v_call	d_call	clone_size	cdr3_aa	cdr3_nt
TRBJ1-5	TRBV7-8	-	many	CASSRPGRYVGQPQHF	TGTGCCAGCAGCCGTCCGGGTCGCTACGTGGGTCAGCCCCAGCATTTT
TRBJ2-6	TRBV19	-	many	CASRQGSGANVLTF	TGTGCCAGTAGGCAGGGTTCTGGGGCCAACGTCCTGACTTTC
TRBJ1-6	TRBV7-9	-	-	CASSPGRAGYNSPLHF	TGTGCCAGCAGCCCGGGACGGGCAGGCTATAATTCACCCCTCCACTTT
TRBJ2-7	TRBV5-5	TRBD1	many	CATSRGTGRHEQYF	TGTGCCACCAGCAGAGGGACAGGTCGACACGAGCAGTACTTC
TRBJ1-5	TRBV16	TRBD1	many	CASSPRSNTRGQGNQPQHF	TGTGCCAGCAGCCCTAGGTCCAACACCCGGGGACAGGGGAATCAGCCCCAGCATTTT
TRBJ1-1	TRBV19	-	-	CASSQWGNTEAFF	TGTGCCAGTAGCCAGTGGGGGAACACTGAAGCTTTCTTT
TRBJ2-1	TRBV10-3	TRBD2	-	CAIRDGTSGGWQFF	TGTGCCATCAGGGACGGGACTAGCGGGGGGTGGCAGTTCTTC
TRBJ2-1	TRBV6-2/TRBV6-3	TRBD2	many	CASMMSGGAGEQFF	TGTGCCAGCATGATGAGCGGGGGGGCAGGTGAGCAGTTCTTC
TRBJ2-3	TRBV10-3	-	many	CAISPREGIRSTDTQYF	TGTGCCATCAGCCCCCGGGAAGGGATCCGTAGCACAGATACGCAGTATTTT
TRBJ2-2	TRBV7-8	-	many	CASSLTWGSGNTGELFF	TGTGCCAGCAGCCTAACGTGGGGCAGCGGGAACACCGGGGAGCTGTTTTTT
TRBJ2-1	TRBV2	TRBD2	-	CASSWTSGSGTSLNEQFF	TGTGCCAGCAGTTGGACTAGTGGTTCGGGGACTAGTCTGAATGAGCAGTTCTTC
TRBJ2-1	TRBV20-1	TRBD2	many	CSARDYMGLAGVEQFF	TGCAGTGCTAGAGATTATATGGGACTAGCGGGAGTTGAGCAGTTCTTC
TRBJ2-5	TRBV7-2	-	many	CASSSLGIAVGPQYF	TGTGCCAGCAGCTCCCTGGGGATAGCCGTAGGGCCCCAGTACTTC
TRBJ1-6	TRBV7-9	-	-	CASSLDEDSPLHF	TGTGCCAGCAGCTTAGATGAGGATTCACCCCTCCACTTT
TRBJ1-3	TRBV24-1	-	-	CATSGRDGASSGNTIYF	TGTGCCACCAGTGGCCGGGACGGTGCGAGCTCTGGAAACACCATATATTTT
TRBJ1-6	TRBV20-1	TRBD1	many	CSARSAGTGAFSYNSPLHF	TGCAGTGCTAGATCTGCCGGGACAGGGGCATTCTCCTATAATTCACCCCTCCACTTT
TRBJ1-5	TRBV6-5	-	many	CASKNSGQPQHF	TGTGCCAGTAAAAACTCAGGTCAGCCCCAGCATTTT
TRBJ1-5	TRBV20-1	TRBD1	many	CSARDRARSQPQHF	TGCAGTGCGCGGGACAGGGCCAGGTCTCAGCCCCAGCATTTT
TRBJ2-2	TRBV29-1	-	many	CSVRSGEAGELFF	TGCAGCGTTCGGTCAGGGGAGGCCGGGGAGCTGTTTTTT
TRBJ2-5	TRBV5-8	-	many	CASSLTAATKETQYF	TGTGCCAGCAGCTTGACTGCGGCGACCAAAGAGACCCAGTACTTC